This T cell receptor beta chain was recovered during a study of T cell repertoires in aging, cancer and after chemotherapy. The wider study: Donors were grouped into six age bands spanning 30 or younger through 70 or older. The whole study produced a dataset of approximately 10 million TCR reads.

The CDR3 is 13 residues long. In germline, CDR1 is DFQATT, CDR2 SNEGSKA (reference sequence). V was clipped by 5 bases and J by 1 base, with 11 bases between them. TRB rearrangements spanning V, D and J were amplified using mixed TRB-A/B primers. TCRdb itself ran the multiplex PCR reads through MiXCR, one entry per CDR3 protein. Here the sample spans some 1,600 distinct CDR3 sequences, more than 20% being singletons. This clonotype was seen more than once but under ten times. The antigen is unknown. Findings of the study overall: Healthy donors lost TCR diversity with age mainly through richness, cancer patients through richness and evenness. Rebound thymic output was suggested by rising median generation probability during chemotherapy in each cancer cohort.

Amplification of TCR beta used genomic DNA extracted from peripheral blood. The source is a human donor with a solid tumor. Sequencing used blood. The chain links TRBV20-1 to TRBJ2-5; tentative D call: TRBD2 (6 bases). CDR3 DNA sequence: TGCAGTGCTCACGGGGGATTCCAAGAGACCCAGTACTTC. This encodes CSAHGGFQETQYF.